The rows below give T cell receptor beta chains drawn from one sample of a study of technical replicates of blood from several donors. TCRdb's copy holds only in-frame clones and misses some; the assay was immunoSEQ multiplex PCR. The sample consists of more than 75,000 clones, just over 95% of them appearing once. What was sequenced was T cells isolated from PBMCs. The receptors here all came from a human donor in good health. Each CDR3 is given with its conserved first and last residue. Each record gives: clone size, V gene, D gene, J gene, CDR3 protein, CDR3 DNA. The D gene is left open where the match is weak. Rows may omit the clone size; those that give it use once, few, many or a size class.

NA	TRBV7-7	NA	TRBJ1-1	CASSLTVNTEAFF	TGTGCCAGCAGCTTGACAGTGAACACTGAAGCTTTCTTT
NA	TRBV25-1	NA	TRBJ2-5	CASSEALGGPQETQYF	TGTGCCAGCAGTGAAGCGCTCGGGGGTCCCCAAGAGACCCAGTACTTC
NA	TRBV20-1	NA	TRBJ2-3	CSASLAFTQYF	TGCAGTGCTAGTCTCGCGTTTACGCAGTATTTT
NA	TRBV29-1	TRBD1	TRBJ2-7	CSVGDRGYEQYF	TGCAGCGTTGGGGACAGGGGCTACGAGCAGTACTTC
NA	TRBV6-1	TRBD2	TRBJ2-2	CATRGGTGELFF	TGTGCCACCCGCGGGGGCACCGGGGAGCTGTTTTTT
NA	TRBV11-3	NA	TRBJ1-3	CASSLQGDSGNTIYF	TGTGCCAGCAGCTTACAGGGCGATTCTGGAAACACCATATATTTT
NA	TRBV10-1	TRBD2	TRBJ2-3	CASSGTSGGDTQYF	TGCGCCAGCAGTGGAACTAGCGGAGGAGATACGCAGTATTTT
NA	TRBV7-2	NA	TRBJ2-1	CASSPIWAGDNEQFF	TGTGCCAGCAGCCCGATTTGGGCAGGGGATAATGAGCAGTTCTTC
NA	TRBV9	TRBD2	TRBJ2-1	CASSARTSGLGEQFF	TGTGCCAGCAGCGCTCGGACTAGCGGGCTGGGGGAGCAGTTCTTC
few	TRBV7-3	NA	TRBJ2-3	CASSLGLTDTQYF	TGTGCCAGCAGCTTGGGACTGACAGATACGCAGTATTTT
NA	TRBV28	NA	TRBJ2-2	CASSLSIHTGELFF	TGTGCCAGCAGTTTGAGTATCCACACCGGGGAGCTGTTTTTT
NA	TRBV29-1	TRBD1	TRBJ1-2	CSVETGGYYGYTF	TGCAGCGTCGAGACAGGGGGATACTATGGCTACACCTTC
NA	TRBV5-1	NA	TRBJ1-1	CASSLVGNSAEAFF	TGCGCCAGCAGCTTGGTCGGGAATAGCGCTGAAGCTTTCTTT
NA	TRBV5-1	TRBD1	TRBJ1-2	CASSLDGTGPNYGYTF	TGCGCCAGCAGCTTGGACGGGACAGGGCCGAACTATGGCTACACCTTC
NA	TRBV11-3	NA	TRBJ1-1	CASSFSGITEAFF	TGTGCCAGCAGCTTTTCCGGGATCACTGAAGCTTTCTTT
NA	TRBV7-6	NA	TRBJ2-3	CASSPRGGGSFSDTQYF	TGTGCCAGCAGCCCGCGTGGGGGCGGGAGTTTCTCAGATACGCAGTATTTT
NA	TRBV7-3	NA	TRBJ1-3	CASSQTGSSGNTIYF	TGTGCCAGCAGCCAAACAGGGAGCTCTGGAAACACCATATATTTT
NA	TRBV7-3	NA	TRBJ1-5	CASSQDSDQPQHF	TGTGCCAGCAGCCAGGACAGCGATCAGCCCCAGCATTTT
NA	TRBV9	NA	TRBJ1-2	CASSVDPSGYGYTF	TGTGCCAGCAGCGTAGATCCGAGTGGCTATGGCTACACCTTC
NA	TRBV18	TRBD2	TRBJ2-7	CASSPGTSGTYEQYF	TGTGCCAGCTCACCTGGGACTAGCGGGACCTACGAGCAGTACTTC
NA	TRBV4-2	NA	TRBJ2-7	CASSQMIASTYEQYF	TGTGCCAGCAGCCAGATGATAGCGTCTACCTACGAGCAGTACTTC
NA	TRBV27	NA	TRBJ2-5	CASSLSPVPRRETQYF	TGTGCCAGCAGTTTATCCCCGGTCCCCAGGAGGGAGACCCAGTACTTC
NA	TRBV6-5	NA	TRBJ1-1	CASSPYGGNTEAFF	TGTGCCAGCAGTCCATACGGGGGTAACACTGAAGCTTTCTTT
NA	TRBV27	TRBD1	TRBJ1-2	CASSLAGGNGYTF	TGTGCCAGCAGTTTAGCAGGGGGCAATGGCTACACCTTC
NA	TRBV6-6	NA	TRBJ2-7	CASKRTLGGEQYF	TGTGCCAGCAAAAGAACCCTAGGAGGGGAGCAGTACTTC
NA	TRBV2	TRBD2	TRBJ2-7	CASSGSGTSGRSSYEQYF	TGTGCCAGCAGTGGATCCGGGACTAGCGGGAGGAGCTCCTACGAGCAGTACTTC
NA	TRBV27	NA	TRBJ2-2	CASSNSGFSGELFF	TGTGCCAGCAGTAACTCAGGGTTTTCCGGGGAGCTGTTTTTT
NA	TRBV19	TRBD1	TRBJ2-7	CASSTQGSSYEQYF	TGTGCCAGTAGTACACAGGGGTCCTCCTACGAGCAGTACTTC
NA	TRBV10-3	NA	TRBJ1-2	CAISERVGGDGYTF	TGTGCCATCAGTGAAAGGGTCGGGGGAGATGGCTACACCTTC
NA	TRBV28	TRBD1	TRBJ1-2	CASSPILDREGYTF	TGTGCCAGCAGCCCAATACTGGACAGGGAAGGCTACACCTTC
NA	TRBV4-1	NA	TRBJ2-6	CASSQGRGSYGANVLTF	TGCGCCAGCAGCCAAGGGAGGGGTTCGTATGGGGCCAACGTCCTGACTTTC
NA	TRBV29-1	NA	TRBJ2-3	CSVESSDTDTQYF	TGCAGCGTTGAGTCTAGCGACACAGATACGCAGTATTTT
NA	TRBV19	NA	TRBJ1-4	CASSIGGVATNEKLFF	TGTGCCAGTAGTATTGGGGGGGTTGCAACTAATGAAAAACTGTTTTTT
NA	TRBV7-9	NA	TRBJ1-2	CASRQGLYGYTF	TGTGCCAGCCGGCAGGGTCTCTATGGCTACACCTTC
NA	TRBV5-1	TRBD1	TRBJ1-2	CASRPGTGRTNYGYTF	TGCGCCAGCAGACCCGGGACAGGGAGGACAAACTATGGCTACACCTTC
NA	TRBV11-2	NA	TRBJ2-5	CASSGPGIAETQYF	TGTGCCAGCAGCGGACCAGGGATCGCAGAGACCCAGTACTTC